The sequence of this T cell receptor (beta chain) was determined in a study of T cells in tumors after PD-1 blockade. Whole-study context: No patient had prior checkpoint blockade, systemic immunosuppression, or radiotherapy within 4 weeks. During anti-PD-1 treatment, some patients continued daily vismodegib 150 mg. Either cemiplimab 350 mg every 2 weeks or pembrolizumab 200 mg every 3 weeks was given. Overall study results and limits: Some novel exhausted tumor clones appeared in pre-treatment blood, suggesting peripheral recruitment.

Clones were sequenced by immunoSEQ multiplex PCR, and TCRdb holds only the in-frame ones, with some missing. The repertoire includes 60,000 to 75,000 clones, roughly 70% of them detected once, and approximately 4.5% sits in the top ten. Germline V gives CDR1 SGHNT, CDR2 YYREEE (reference sequence). The CDR3 consists of 12 residues. Trimming removed 5 bases from V and 8 bases from J, with 11 bases in between. For this clone: Its antigen is currently unknown.

The V and J genes are TRBV5-4 and TRBJ2-1, with D perhaps TRBD2 (6 bases). This clonotype was obtained from a human donor with basal cell carcinoma. The sample consisted of PBMCs, taken after anti-PD-1 treatment. CDR3 DNA: TGTGCCAGCAGGCGGGATGGCGATGAGCAGTTCTTC. Residues: CASRRDGDEQFF.